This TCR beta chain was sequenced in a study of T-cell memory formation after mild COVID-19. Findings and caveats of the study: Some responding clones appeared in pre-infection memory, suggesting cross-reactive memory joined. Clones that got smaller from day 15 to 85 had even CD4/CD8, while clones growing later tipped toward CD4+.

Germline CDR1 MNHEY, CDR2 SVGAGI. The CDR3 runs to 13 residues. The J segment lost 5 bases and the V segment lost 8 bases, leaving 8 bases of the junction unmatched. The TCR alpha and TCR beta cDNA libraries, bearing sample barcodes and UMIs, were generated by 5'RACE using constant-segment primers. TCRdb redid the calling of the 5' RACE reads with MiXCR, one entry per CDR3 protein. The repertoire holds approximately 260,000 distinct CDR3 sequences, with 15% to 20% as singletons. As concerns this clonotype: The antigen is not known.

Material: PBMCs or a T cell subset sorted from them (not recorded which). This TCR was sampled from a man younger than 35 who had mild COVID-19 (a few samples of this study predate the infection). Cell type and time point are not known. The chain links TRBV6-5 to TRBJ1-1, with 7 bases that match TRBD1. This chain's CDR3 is CASYRQGRTEAFF. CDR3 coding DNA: TGTGCCAGCTATCGACAGGGCAGAACTGAAGCTTTCTTT.